These 26 T cell receptor beta chains came from one sample sequenced in a study of blood T cell repertoires in COVID-19. Produced via immunoSEQ multiplex PCR; TCRdb's table is partial and in-frame only. This table holds some 150,000 clones, approximately 88% found once. The sequencing sample was made of peripheral blood. These receptors were taken from a man aged 70-80 years with acute or convalescent COVID-19.

This chain links TRBV10-3 with TRBJ2-1, with D possibly being TRBD2 (5 bases). CDR1 is ENHRY and CDR2 is SYGVKD in the germline V gene. The CDR3 sequence is 16 residues long. Trimming removed 3 bases at V and 7 bases at J, with 19 bases between. In DNA form, the CDR3 reads TGTGCCATCAGTGATCCCGAAAAGCTCACTAGGAATGAGCAGTTCTTC. Translation gives CAISDPEKLTRNEQFF.

This sequence joins TRBV9 and TRBJ1-1; D uncertain. The germline CDR1 and CDR2 sequences are SGDLS and YYNGEE. The CDR3 covers 14 residues. Trimming shortened V by 0 bases and J by 1 base, and 7 bases separated the two germline ends. The CDR3 DNA follows: TGTGCCAGCAGCGTAGGACTGGAGAACACTGAAGCTTTCTTT. Translation gives CASSVGLENTEAFF.

V and J are TRBV5-1 and TRBJ2-6, with D possibly TRBD2 on 6 matching bases. Germline loops: CDR1 SGHRS, CDR2 YFSETQ. Deletions cut 5 bases from V and 0 bases from J, with 9 bases between. The CDR3 covers 15 residues. In DNA, the CDR3 is TGCGCCAGCAGTTCCGGGAGCTCTGGGGCCAACGTCCTGACTTTC. Translation gives CASSSGSSGANVLTF.

CDR3 amino acids: CATQLDRNEKLFF. CDR3 in DNA: TGTGCCACCCAGCTAGACAGGAATGAAAAACTGTTTTTT. This rearrangement joins TRBV5-4 to TRBJ1-4; D is perhaps TRBD1 (6 bases). V was clipped by 9 bases and J by 5 bases, with 14 bases between them. From germline, CDR1 is SGHNT and CDR2 YYREEE (reference sequence). This CDR3 comprises 13 residues.

The chain has TRBV6-1 and TRBJ2-1; D gene uncertain. Germline loops: CDR1 MNHNS, CDR2 SASEGT. The CDR3 runs to 15 residues. The ends were cut back, 0 bases at V and 9 bases at J, with 15 bases in the middle. CDR3 sequence reads: CASSEAERSAGEQFF. The CDR3 bases are TGTGCCAGCAGTGAAGCGGAACGATCGGCAGGTGAGCAGTTCTTC.

The chain is built from TRBV2 and TRBJ2-3, with TRBD2 identical over 7 bases. Germline lookup yields CDR1 SNHLY and CDR2 FYNNEI. The CDR3 has 13 amino acids. J gave up 2 bases and V 8 bases, and 4 bases lay outside the gene matches. The CDR3 here is CASGRESTDTQYF. Here the CDR3 DNA reads TGTGCCAGCGGGCGGGAGTCCACAGATACGCAGTATTTT.

V usage is TRBV6-4 and J usage is TRBJ1-1, with no clear D. The CDR3 is 13 residues long. Germline-derived CDR1 and CDR2 are MRHNA and SNTAGT. Trimming removed 3 bases at V and 4 bases at J, with 9 bases between. The CDR3 DNA sequence: TGTGCCAGCAGTGAAGAGTACGGCACTGAAGCTTTCTTT. Translating gives CASSEEYGTEAFF.

V gene TRBV29-1 combines with J gene TRBJ1-2, with D perhaps TRBD1 (6 bases). Per germline, CDR1 SQVTM and CDR2 ANQGSEA. This CDR3 is 14 amino acids long. Trimming removed 7 bases at V and 0 bases at J, with 15 bases between. The CDR3 DNA reads as TGCAGCGCCGAAGGGACACAGACTAACTATGGCTACACCTTC. Residues: CSAEGTQTNYGYTF.

The rearrangement links TRBV20-1 to TRBJ1-5; maybe TRBD1 (5 bases). Germline lookup yields CDR1 DFQATT and CDR2 SNEGSKA (reference sequence). This CDR3 has 16 residues. Trimming removed 3 bases from V and 0 bases from J, with 15 bases in between. CDR3 bases: TGCAGTGCTAGTACCCATGCGGGGGATAGCAATCAGCCCCAGCATTTT. It yields the protein CSASTHAGDSNQPQHF.

This clone has only one observation. The chain joins TRBV19 to TRBJ1-3; possible D gene TRBD1, 5 bases. From germline, CDR1 is LNHDA and CDR2 SQIVND (reference sequence). Trimming pared 5 bases from V and 4 bases from J, leaving 12 bases between. This CDR3 is built from 14 residues. CDR3 bases: TGTGCCAGTAGTCGACAGAGGTTCGGAAACACCATATATTTT. It translates to CASSRQRFGNTIYF.

This sequence joins TRBV7-8 and TRBJ2-2, with TRBD2 matching 7 bases. V gave up 1 base and J gave up 6 bases; unmatched junction bases: 11. CDR3 length: 17 residues. The V gene's germline CDR1 is SGHVS and CDR2 FQNEAQ. CDR3 sequence (DNA): TGTGCCAGCAGCTTAGGCCTCGGCGGGGGATTTTCCGGGGAGCTGTTTTTT. Its translation: CASSLGLGGGFSGELFF.

CDR3 in DNA: TGTGCCAGCAGGAATAGACAGGGAAGCTATGGCTACACCTTC. Its translation is CASRNRQGSYGYTF. The chain is built from TRBV5-6 and TRBJ1-2; 7 bases are a match to TRBD1. V was clipped by 5 bases and J by 4 bases; unmatched bases: 8. CDR1 is SGHDT, CDR2 YYEEEE, per germline. This CDR3 region has 14 residues.

This chain joins TRBV14 and TRBJ2-7, with D unclear. The CDR3 runs 15 residues. Trimming left V 4 bases short and J 3 bases short, with 16 bases between. Germline CDR1 and CDR2: SGHDN and FVKESK. CDR3 in DNA: TGTGCCAGCAGCCCCAACTCCCGCCTCATCTACGAGCAGTACTTC. This translates into CASSPNSRLIYEQYF.

The V and J genes are TRBV6-5 and TRBJ1-1; tentatively, D is TRBD1 (5 bases). V was trimmed by 6 bases and J by 12 bases, leaving 17 bases between them. The germline CDR1 and CDR2 sequences are MNHEY and SVGAGI. The CDR3 contains 12 residues. The CDR3 spells CASSPLGGWTFF. CDR3 DNA sequence: TGTGCCAGCAGCCCGCTGGGGGGATGGACTTTCTTT.

The genes are TRBV19 and TRBJ2-4, with 7 nucleotides matching TRBD1. The V gene's germline CDR1 is LNHDA and CDR2 SQIVND (reference sequence). The CDR3 runs 14 residues. V lost 3 bases, J lost 7 bases, and 6 bases stayed unmatched. Here the CDR3 reads CASSIEGAGNIQYF. The CDR3 DNA follows: TGTGCCAGTAGTATCGAGGGGGCCGGGAACATTCAGTACTTC.

The chain couples TRBV5-4 to TRBJ1-2, with 9 bases matching TRBD1. Germline CDR1 is SGHNT and CDR2 is YYREEE (reference sequence). After removal of 3 bases from V and 6 bases from J, the junction contained 12 bases not matched to a gene. This CDR3 spans 16 amino acids. The CDR3 sequence: CASSSTKTGGLNGYTF. The CDR3 DNA follows: TGTGCCAGCAGCTCCACCAAAACAGGGGGCTTGAATGGCTACACCTTC.

The V and J genes are TRBV6-5 and TRBJ1-5, with 7 nucleotides matching TRBD1. This CDR3 spans 16 amino acids. CDR1 and CDR2 (germline): MNHEY, SVGAGI. The ends lost 0 bases at V and 3 bases at J; junction bases unmatched: 5. CDR3 protein: CASSYSADRLNQPQHF. The CDR3, as DNA: TGTGCCAGCAGTTACTCAGCGGACAGGCTCAATCAGCCCCAGCATTTT.

The rearrangement links TRBV12-3 or TRBV12-4 to TRBJ1-6; D is unresolved. CDR3 length: 13 amino acids. V shed 5 bases and J shed 10 bases, with 12 bases lying between them. The chain's CDR3 is CASSLSSLSPLHF. The CDR3 DNA sequence: TGTGCCAGCAGTCTATCGTCCCTCTCACCCCTCCACTTT.

V is TRBV18 and J is TRBJ1-5, with 7 bases identical to TRBD1. V shed 4 bases, J shed 5 bases, and the junction held 5 bases outside the gene matches. The CDR3 runs 14 residues. Germline assignment: CDR1 KGHSH and CDR2 LQKENI. The CDR3: CASSHDRVDQPQHF. The CDR3 DNA sequence: TGTGCCAGCTCACATGACAGGGTCGATCAGCCCCAGCATTTT.

This chain links TRBV3-1 (or the pseudogene TRBV3-2) with TRBJ1-2; tentative D call: TRBD1 (6 bases). CDR1 is LGHDT, CDR2 YNNKEL, per germline (reference sequence). The CDR3 is 16 residues long. Trimming pared 4 bases from V and 4 bases from J, leaving 19 bases between. The CDR3: CASSRLTTGDLYGYTF. CDR3 DNA: TGTGCCAGCAGCCGCCTGACGACAGGAGACCTCTATGGCTACACCTTC.

In nucleotides, the CDR3 is TGTGCCACCAGTGCCCCGACTAGCGGGTACAATGAGCAGTTCTTC. This encodes CATSAPTSGYNEQFF. The rearrangement links TRBV24-1 to TRBJ2-1; 10 nucleotides align to TRBD2. The CDR3 is made up of 15 amino acids. CDR1 is KGHDR, CDR2 SFDVKD, per germline. V trimming: 5 bases; J trimming: 4 bases; junction bases outside the gene matches: 4.

The rearrangement joins TRBV19 to TRBJ1-4, with 10 bases lining up with TRBD1. The CDR3 sequence is 20 residues long. From germline, CDR1 is LNHDA and CDR2 SQIVND (reference sequence). Trimming took 7 bases from V and 0 from J; bases not matched to a gene: 17. CDR3 residues: CASTNLPLDRGESTNEKLFF. As DNA, the CDR3 is TGTGCCAGTACAAACCTTCCTCTGGACAGGGGGGAGTCAACTAATGAAAAACTGTTTTTT. The variable domain in full, with the rest retrieved from reference TRBV19 and TRBJ1-4, is DGGITQSPKYLFRKEGQNVTLSCEQNLNHDAMYWYRQDPGQGLRLIYYSQIVNDFQKGDIAEGYSVSREKKESFPLTVTSAQKNPTAFYLCASTNLPLDRGESTNEKLFFGSGTQLSVL.

This sequence joins TRBV7-3 and TRBJ2-1, with a weak D call TRBD1 (6 bases). With 5 bases removed from V and 0 bases from J, the gap between germline ends came to 11 bases. CDR3 length: 15 amino acids. The germline V gene encodes CDR1 SGHTA and CDR2 FQGTGA. CDR3 bases: TGTGCCAGCAGCCGGGACACCAACTCCTACAATGAGCAGTTCTTC. Its protein is CASSRDTNSYNEQFF.

This chain joins TRBV10-2 and TRBJ2-1, with D tentatively TRBD2 (6 bases). Trimming removed 7 bases from V and 9 bases from J, with 13 bases in between. Germline V gene sequence: CDR1 WSHSY, CDR2 SAAADI. This CDR3 is built from 12 residues. The CDR3 bases are TGCGCCAGCACCCTCGGGGACTCTGAGCAGTTCTTC. Translated: CASTLGDSEQFF.

V gene TRBV9 combines with J gene TRBJ1-4; the D gene is possibly TRBD1 (5 bases). The CDR3 runs 15 residues. V gave up 4 bases and J gave up 2 bases, with 12 bases separating them. Germline V lookup: CDR1 SGDLS, CDR2 YYNGEE. This chain's CDR3 is CASSPGGFTNEKLFF. The CDR3, as DNA: TGTGCCAGCAGCCCTGGGGGGTTTACTAATGAAAAACTGTTTTTT.

V gene TRBV28 combines with J gene TRBJ1-6, with D perhaps TRBD1 (5 bases). Germline V gene sequence: CDR1 MDHEN, CDR2 SYDVKM. V lost 1 base and J lost 9, with 13 bases in between. CDR3 size: 15 residues. This CDR3 is CASSLFQGISSPLHF. The CDR3 DNA sequence: TGTGCCAGCAGTTTATTCCAGGGTATTAGTTCACCCCTCCACTTT.